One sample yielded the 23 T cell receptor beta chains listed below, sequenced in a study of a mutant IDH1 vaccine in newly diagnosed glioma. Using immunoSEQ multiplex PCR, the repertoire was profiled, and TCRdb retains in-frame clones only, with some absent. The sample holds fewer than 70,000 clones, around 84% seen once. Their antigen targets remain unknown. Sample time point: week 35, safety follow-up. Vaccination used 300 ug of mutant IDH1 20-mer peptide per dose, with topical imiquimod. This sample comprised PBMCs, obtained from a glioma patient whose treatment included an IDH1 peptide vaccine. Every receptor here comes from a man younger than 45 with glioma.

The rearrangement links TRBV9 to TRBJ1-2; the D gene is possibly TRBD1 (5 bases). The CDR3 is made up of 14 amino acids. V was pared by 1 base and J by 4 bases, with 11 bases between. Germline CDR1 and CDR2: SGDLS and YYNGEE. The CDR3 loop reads CASSVQGGAYGYTF. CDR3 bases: TGTGCCAGCAGCGTACAAGGAGGGGCCTATGGCTACACCTTC.

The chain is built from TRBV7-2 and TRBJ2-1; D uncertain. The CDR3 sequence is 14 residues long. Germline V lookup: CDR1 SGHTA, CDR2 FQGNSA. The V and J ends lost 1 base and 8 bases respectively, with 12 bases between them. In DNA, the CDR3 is TGTGCCAGCAGCTTAGACCTGGGATCGGATGAGCAGTTCTTC. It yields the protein CASSLDLGSDEQFF. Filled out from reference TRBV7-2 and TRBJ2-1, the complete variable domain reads GAGVSQSPSNKVTEKGKDVELRCDPISGHTALYWYRQSLGQGLEFLIYFQGNSAPDKSGLPSDRFSAERTGGSVSTLTIQRTQQEDSAVYLCASSLDLGSDEQFFGPGTRLTVL.

The CDR3 sequence: CASSLLGGLGKLFF. The CDR3 DNA reads as TGTGCCAGCAGTTTACTAGGGGGTCTTGGAAAACTGTTTTTT. The chain recombines TRBV27 with TRBJ1-4; perhaps TRBD1 as D (6 bases). The CDR3 runs to 14 residues. Deletions cut 2 bases from V and 10 bases from J, with 14 bases between. From germline, CDR1 is MNHEY and CDR2 SMNVEV (reference sequence).

In nucleotides, the CDR3 is TGCGCCAGCAGCCTAACCTCTAGCTCCTACAATGAGCAGTTCTTC. Residues: CASSLTSSSYNEQFF. The rearrangement joins TRBV4-3 to TRBJ2-1; no firm D call. The ends were cut back, 4 bases at V and 0 bases at J, with 10 bases in the middle. Germline V lookup: CDR1 LGHNA, CDR2 YSLEER. This CDR3 contains 15 residues.

CDR3 bases: TGCGCCAGCAGCTTTTCTGCAGCGAACACTGAAGCTTTCTTT. Translated: CASSFSAANTEAFF. The chain has TRBV5-1 and TRBJ1-1, with D hard to call. CDR1 is SGHRS and CDR2 is YFSETQ in the germline V gene. This CDR3 is built from 14 residues. The ends were cut back, 2 bases at V and 1 base at J, with 9 bases in the middle.

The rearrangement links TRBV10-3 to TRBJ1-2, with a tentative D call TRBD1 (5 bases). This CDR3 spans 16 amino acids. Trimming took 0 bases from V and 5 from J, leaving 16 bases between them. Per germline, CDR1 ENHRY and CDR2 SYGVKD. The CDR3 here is CAISESGRPTEYGYTF. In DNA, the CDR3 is TGTGCCATCAGTGAGTCGGGTCGCCCGACAGAGTATGGCTACACCTTC.

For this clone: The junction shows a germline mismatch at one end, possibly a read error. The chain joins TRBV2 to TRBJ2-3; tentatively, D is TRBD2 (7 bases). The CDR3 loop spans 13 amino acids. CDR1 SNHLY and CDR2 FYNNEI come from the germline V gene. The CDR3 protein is CATSRGAGDTQYF. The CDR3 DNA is TGTGCCACCAGTCGGGGGGCCGGAGATACGCAGTATTTT. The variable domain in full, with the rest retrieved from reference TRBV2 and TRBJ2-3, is EPEVTQTPSHQVTQMGQEVILRCVPISNHLYFYWYRQILGQKVEFLVSFYNNEISEKSEIFDDQFSVERPDGSNFTLKIRSTKLEDSAMYFCATSRGAGDTQYFGPGTRLTVL.

The CDR3 is CASSPGLTLDTEAFF. Written as DNA, the CDR3 is TGCGCCAGCAGCCCAGGACTCACCCTTGACACTGAAGCTTTCTTT. This chain uses TRBV4-3 with TRBJ1-1; D remains ambiguous. Germline CDR1 LGHNA, CDR2 YSLEER. CDR3 length: 15 residues. V was shortened by 4 bases and J by 3 bases, with 15 bases between the two germline ends.

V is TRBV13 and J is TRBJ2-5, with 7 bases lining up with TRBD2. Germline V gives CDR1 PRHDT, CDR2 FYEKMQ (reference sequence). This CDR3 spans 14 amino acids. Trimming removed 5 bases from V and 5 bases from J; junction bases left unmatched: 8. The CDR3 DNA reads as TGTGCCAGCAGCCCCCTGGGGGGGGTGGAGACCCAGTACTTC. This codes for CASSPLGGVETQYF.

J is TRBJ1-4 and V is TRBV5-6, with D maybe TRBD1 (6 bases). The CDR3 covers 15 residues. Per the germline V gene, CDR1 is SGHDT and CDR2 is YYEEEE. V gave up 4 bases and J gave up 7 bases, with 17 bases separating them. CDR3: CASSLVGPGAEKLFF. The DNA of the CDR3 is TGTGCCAGCAGCCTCGTGGGACCAGGGGCTGAAAAACTGTTTTTT.

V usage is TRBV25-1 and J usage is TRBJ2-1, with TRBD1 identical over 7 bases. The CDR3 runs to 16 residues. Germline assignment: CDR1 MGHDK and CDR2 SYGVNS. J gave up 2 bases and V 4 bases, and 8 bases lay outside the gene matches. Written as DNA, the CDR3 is TGTGCCAGCAGTGCCGACTACAGGGGCCCCTACAATGAGCAGTTCTTC. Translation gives CASSADYRGPYNEQFF.

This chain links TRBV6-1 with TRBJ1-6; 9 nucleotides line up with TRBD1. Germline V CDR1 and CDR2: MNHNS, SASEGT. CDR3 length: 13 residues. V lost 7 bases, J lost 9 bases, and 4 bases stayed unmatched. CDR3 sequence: CASKTGGGSPLHF. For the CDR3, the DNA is TGTGCCAGCAAAACAGGGGGCGGTTCACCCCTCCACTTT.

The CDR3 is CASSMGARETQYF. The CDR3 nucleotides read TGTGCCAGTAGTATGGGAGCGCGGGAGACCCAGTACTTC. The V call is TRBV19, the J call TRBJ2-5; possible D gene TRBD2, 5 bases. The CDR3 covers 13 residues. Trimming removed 3 bases from V and 5 bases from J, with 10 bases in between. CDR1 and CDR2 (germline): LNHDA, SQIVND (reference sequence). The variable domain in full, completed from reference TRBV19 and TRBJ2-5, reads DGGITQSPKYLFRKEGQNVTLSCEQNLNHDAMYWYRQDPGQGLRLIYYSQIVNDFQKGDIAEGYSVSREKKESFPLTVTSAQKNPTAFYLCASSMGARETQYFGPGTRLLVL.

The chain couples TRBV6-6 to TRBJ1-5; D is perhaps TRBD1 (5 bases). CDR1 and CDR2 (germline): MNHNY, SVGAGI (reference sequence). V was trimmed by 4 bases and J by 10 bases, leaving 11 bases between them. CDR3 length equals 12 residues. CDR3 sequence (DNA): TGTGCCAGCAGTTTACTCCAGGGTCCCCAGCATTTT. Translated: CASSLLQGPQHF.

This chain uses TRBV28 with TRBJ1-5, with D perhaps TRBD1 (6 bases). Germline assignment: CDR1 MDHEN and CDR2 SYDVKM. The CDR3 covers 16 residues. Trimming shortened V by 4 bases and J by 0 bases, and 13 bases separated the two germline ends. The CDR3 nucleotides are TGTGCCAGCAGTTCAAACAGGGTCTATAGCAATCAGCCCCAGCATTTT. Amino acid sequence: CASSSNRVYSNQPQHF.

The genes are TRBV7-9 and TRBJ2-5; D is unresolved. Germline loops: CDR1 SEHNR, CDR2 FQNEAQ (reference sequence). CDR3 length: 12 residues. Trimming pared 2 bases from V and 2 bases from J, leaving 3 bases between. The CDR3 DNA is TGTGCCAGCAGCTTACCACAAGAGACCCAGTACTTC. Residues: CASSLPQETQYF.

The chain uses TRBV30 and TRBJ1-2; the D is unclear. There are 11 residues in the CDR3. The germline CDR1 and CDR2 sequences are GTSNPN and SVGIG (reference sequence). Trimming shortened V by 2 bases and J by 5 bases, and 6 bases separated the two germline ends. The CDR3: CAWSLIYGYTF. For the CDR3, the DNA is TGTGCCTGGAGTCTTATTTATGGCTACACCTTC.

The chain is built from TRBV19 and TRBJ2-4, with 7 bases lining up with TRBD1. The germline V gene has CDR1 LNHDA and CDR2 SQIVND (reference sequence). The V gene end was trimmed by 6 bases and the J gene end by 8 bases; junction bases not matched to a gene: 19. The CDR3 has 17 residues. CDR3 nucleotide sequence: TGTGCCAGTAGCCCCGGTCACAGGGGTTTTGGCTTAGACATTCAGTACTTC. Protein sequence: CASSPGHRGFGLDIQYF.

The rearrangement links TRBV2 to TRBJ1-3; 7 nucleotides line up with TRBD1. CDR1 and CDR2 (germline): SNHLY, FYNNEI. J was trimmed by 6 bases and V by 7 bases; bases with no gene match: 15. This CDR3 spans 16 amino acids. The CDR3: CASTEVGTVAENTIYF. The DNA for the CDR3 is TGTGCCAGCACAGAGGTCGGGACAGTTGCTGAAAACACCATATATTTT.

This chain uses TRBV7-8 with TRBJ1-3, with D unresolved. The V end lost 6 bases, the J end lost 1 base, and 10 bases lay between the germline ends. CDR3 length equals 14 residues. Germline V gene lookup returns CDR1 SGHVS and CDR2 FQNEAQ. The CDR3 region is CASSKGRSGNTIYF. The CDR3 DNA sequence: TGTGCCAGCAGTAAAGGGAGGTCTGGAAACACCATATATTTT.

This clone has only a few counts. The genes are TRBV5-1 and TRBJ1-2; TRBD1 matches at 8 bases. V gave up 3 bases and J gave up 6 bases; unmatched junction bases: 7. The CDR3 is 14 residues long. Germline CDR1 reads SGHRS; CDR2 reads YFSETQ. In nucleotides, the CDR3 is TGCGCCAGCAGCTCACCGCAGGGGGCGGATGGCTACACCTTC. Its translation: CASSSPQGADGYTF. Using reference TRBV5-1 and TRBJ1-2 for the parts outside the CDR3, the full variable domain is KAGVTQTPRYLIKTRGQQVTLSCSPISGHRSVSWYQQTPGQGLQFLFEYFSETQRNKGNFPGRFSGRQFSNSRSEMNVSTLELGDSALYLCASSSPQGADGYTFGSGTRLTVV.

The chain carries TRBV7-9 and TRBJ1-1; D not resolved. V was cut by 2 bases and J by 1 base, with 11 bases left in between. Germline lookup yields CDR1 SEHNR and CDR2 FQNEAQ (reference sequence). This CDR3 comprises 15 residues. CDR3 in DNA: TGTGCCAGCAGCTTACCCCAAGGCACGAACACTGAAGCTTTCTTT. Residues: CASSLPQGTNTEAFF.

The CDR3 DNA is TGTGCCAGTAGTACCACGAGGACAGCCATCGTCTCTGGGGCCAACGTCCTGACTTTC. Amino acids: CASSTTRTAIVSGANVLTF. The V and J genes are TRBV19 and TRBJ2-6; a possible D gene is TRBD1 (6 bases). From germline, CDR1 is LNHDA and CDR2 SQIVND (reference sequence). There are 19 residues in the CDR3. The ends were cut back, 4 bases at V and 0 bases at J, with 19 bases in the middle.